The 5 T cell receptor beta chains listed next were all sequenced from one sample in a study of shared clonotypes between healthy human individuals. Profiling relied on immunoSEQ multiplex PCR, and the TCRdb table lists in-frame clones only, not all of them. The repertoire includes 2,100,000 or so clones, approximately 95% of them detected once, and roughly 0.13% sits in the top ten. The sequencing sample was made of naive CD4+ T cells sorted from blood. Stated subset: CD45RA+ positively selected. These TCRs come from a man aged 18 to 30 in good health.

Details on this clone: One junction end disagrees with the germline gene, perhaps due to a read error. This chain uses TRBV2 with TRBJ1-1, with D tentatively TRBD1 (5 bases). The CDR3 length is 12 residues. CDR1 is SNHLY and CDR2 is FYNNEI in the germline V gene. The CDR3 protein is CASSPTGTGAFF. CDR3 DNA sequence: TGTGCCAGCAGTCCAACAGGCACTGGAGCTTTCTTT.

The J gene is TRBJ2-7, the V gene TRBV7-6; D unclear. Germline values: CDR1 SGHVS, CDR2 FNYEAQ. Trimming left V 0 bases short and J 0 bases short, with 12 bases between. The CDR3 extends over 16 amino acids. The CDR3 is CASSLAIRVNSYEQYF. As DNA, the CDR3 is TGTGCCAGCAGCTTAGCGATACGGGTAAACTCCTACGAGCAGTACTTC.

This chain connects TRBV19 to TRBJ1-2; TRBD1 matches at 7 bases. Germline assignment: CDR1 LNHDA and CDR2 SQIVND (reference sequence). The CDR3 covers 14 residues. V lost 5 bases to trimming and J lost 8 bases; unmatched junction nucleotides: 11. DNA for the CDR3: TGTGCCAGTAGTTCCGCGGGACAGATTCTGGGCTACACCTTC. Its translation is CASSSAGQILGYTF.

In this sample, this clone turned up once. This chain joins TRBV11-3 and TRBJ2-2; the match to TRBD2 covers 10 bases. This CDR3 has 18 residues. V was pared by 0 bases and J by 2 bases, with 6 bases of the junction left unmatched. Per the germline V gene, CDR1 is SGHNT and CDR2 is YENEEA. The CDR3 coding sequence is TGTGCCAGCAGCTTAGAAGGGTGGACTAGCGGTAACACCGGGGAGCTGTTTTTT. Translated, it gives CASSLEGWTSGNTGELFF.

J is TRBJ1-2 and V is TRBV15; 8 positions match TRBD1. The ends lost 0 bases at V and 6 bases at J; junction bases unmatched: 3. Germline V CDR1 and CDR2: LNHNV, YYDKDF (reference sequence). This CDR3 comprises 14 residues. The CDR3 region has the DNA TGTGCCACCAGCAGAGATAGGACAGGGAATGGCTACACCTTC. This codes for CATSRDRTGNGYTF. Combining the CDR3 with reference TRBV15 and TRBJ1-2 gives the whole variable domain DAMVIQNPRYQVTQFGKPVTLSCSQTLNHNVMYWYQQKSSQAPKLLFHYYDKDFNNEADTPDNFQSRRPNTSFCFLDIRSPGLGDTAMYLCATSRDRTGNGYTFGSGTRLTVV.